This T cell receptor (beta chain) is drawn from a study of CXCR3-negative and CXCR3-positive naive CD8 T cells (dated by TCRdb to between 2018 and 2021). For the wider study: Approximately 140 million TRB reads were obtained in total, roughly 1.5 +/- 0.3 million reads per library. Diversity and physicochemical repertoire analyses were performed on 11 donors pooled from two independent experiments. Naive subsets from roughly 5 donors and memory cells from 3 donors were included in the TRBV-TRBJ cluster analysis.

This clonotype registers as medium-sized (0.01 to 0.1%) by frequency; no count is noted. The antigen it recognizes is unknown. Each CD8+ T cell subset was flow-sorted in triplicate, and 300,000 or so cells per subset were placed directly into RLT lysis buffer. To keep memory contaminants out, a stringent definition of naive CD8+ T cells was applied: CD45RO-CCR7+CD27+CD95-. Standard density gradient centrifugation was used to isolate peripheral blood mononuclear cells from buffy coats. Naive CXCR3-negative and CXCR3-positive CD8+ T cells were flow-sorted using a FACSAria III. Total RNA was extracted from sorted cells with an RNeasy Mini Kit. CDR1 is given as SEHNR and CDR2 as FQNEAQ, both from the germline V gene (reference sequence). The CDR3 runs 15 amino acids, cysteine and phenylalanine included. No DNA appears here. Study-level results and caveats: Comparably high repertoire diversity was found in both naive subsets, whereas much lower repertoire diversity was found in memory CD8+ T cells. Freshly isolated PBMCs were used for most assays because CXCR3 expression went down partially after cryopreservation. Compared with CXCR3-negative naive cells, CXCR3-positive naive cells had TRB CDR3s with higher hydrophobicity (lower Kidera factor 4), lower energy, and higher strength and volume indices. Similar TRBV-TRBJ usage was shown by naive CXCR3-negative and CXCR3-positive cells from the same donor, whereas distinct patterns were shown by memory cells. Because surface CD5, which is linked to self-reactivity in mice, was comparable between the naive subsets, TCR interaction strength was also inferred from TRB CDR3 physicochemical properties.

Sequencer: NextSeq 550. The Human TCR Profiling Kit (MiLaboratory) was used to prepare UMI-labeled 5' RACE TRB cDNA libraries. cDNA synthesis used the entire amount of extracted RNA, and PCR amplification then used the entire amount of cDNA produced. The libraries were made side by side, with each library going through the same number of PCR cycles. The authors processed their data as follows. About 50,000 +/- 10,000 unique UMI-labeled TRB cDNA molecules per library were extracted with MIGEC and MiXCR, with at least two reads per UMI required. Each library averaged around 40,000 +/- 10,000 functional in-frame TRB CDR3 nucleotide clonotypes without stop codons. After each sample was downsampled to 5000 UMI-labeled TRB molecules, VDJtools was used to calculate diversity metrics such as normalized Shannon-Wiener and Chao1. Clonotype-size-weighted physicochemical properties of the central five CDR3 residues (interaction energy, strength, volume and Kidera factor 4) were computed in VDJtools. The reads went through TCRdb reprocessing, and each CDR3 protein sequence gets one entry with no DNA. The V and J calls and clone size are TCRdb's, not the authors'. The table for this sample shows roughly 6,200 distinct CDR3 sequences. The top ten clonotypes cover roughly 1.2% of the sample.

The chain uses TRBV7-9 and TRBJ2-7; TCRdb outputs TRBD1, but without DNA this stays unchecked. Sequenced material: naive CXCR3- CD8+ T cells from blood. Read against the paper, the sample's cell subset or site label means: CD45RO-CCR7+CD27+CD95- naive CD8+ T cells lacking CXCR3 (TNR3-). This TCR was recovered from a human donor in good health. Some clones in this sample may be carry-over from other donors' samples. Here the CDR3 is given as CASSHPGTGGYEQYF.